The rows below give T cell receptor beta chains drawn from one sample of a study of blood T cell repertoires in COVID-19. The assay was immunoSEQ multiplex PCR, and TCRdb's table has in-frame clones only and misses some. The table records about 92,000 clones, 87% of them present only once. Sequenced material: peripheral blood. These receptors came from a woman aged 55-69 years with COVID-19, enrolled during active disease. CDR3s include the opening cysteine and the closing phenylalanine or tryptophan. Fields, in order: V gene, J gene, CDR3 protein.

v_gene: TRBV2; j_gene: TRBJ2-4; CDR3aa: CASLEGSKNIQYF
v_gene: TRBV6-5; j_gene: TRBJ2-5; CDR3aa: CASSYSPREVQETQYF
v_gene: TRBV6-5; j_gene: TRBJ1-2; CDR3aa: CASSYKDRGYGYTF
v_gene: TRBV5-1; j_gene: TRBJ2-2; CDR3aa: CASSLAGANTGELFF
v_gene: TRBV6-2/TRBV6-3; j_gene: TRBJ2-7; CDR3aa: CASSYGAAGLSYEQYF
v_gene: TRBV5-1; j_gene: TRBJ2-5; CDR3aa: CASSAQGRQETQYF
v_gene: TRBV7-9; j_gene: TRBJ2-7; CDR3aa: CASSLGTGDVEQYF
v_gene: TRBV5-1; j_gene: TRBJ1-1; CDR3aa: CASSTGTPNTEAFF
v_gene: TRBV6-1; j_gene: TRBJ1-5; CDR3aa: CASSDLSHQHF
v_gene: TRBV7-3; j_gene: TRBJ2-3; CDR3aa: CASSSGTGGTDTQYF
v_gene: TRBV5-4; j_gene: TRBJ2-1; CDR3aa: CASSVWGGGWNEQFF
v_gene: TRBV14; j_gene: TRBJ2-4; CDR3aa: CASSTGQGPFLAKNIQYF
v_gene: TRBV5-8; j_gene: TRBJ2-3; CDR3aa: CASRISGGPTDTQYF
v_gene: TRBV6-5; j_gene: TRBJ2-7; CDR3aa: CASTQREDSYEQYF
v_gene: TRBV5-1; j_gene: TRBJ2-5; CDR3aa: CASSIGTTRETQYF
v_gene: TRBV5-1; j_gene: TRBJ2-7; CDR3aa: CASSLGGTGSYEQYF